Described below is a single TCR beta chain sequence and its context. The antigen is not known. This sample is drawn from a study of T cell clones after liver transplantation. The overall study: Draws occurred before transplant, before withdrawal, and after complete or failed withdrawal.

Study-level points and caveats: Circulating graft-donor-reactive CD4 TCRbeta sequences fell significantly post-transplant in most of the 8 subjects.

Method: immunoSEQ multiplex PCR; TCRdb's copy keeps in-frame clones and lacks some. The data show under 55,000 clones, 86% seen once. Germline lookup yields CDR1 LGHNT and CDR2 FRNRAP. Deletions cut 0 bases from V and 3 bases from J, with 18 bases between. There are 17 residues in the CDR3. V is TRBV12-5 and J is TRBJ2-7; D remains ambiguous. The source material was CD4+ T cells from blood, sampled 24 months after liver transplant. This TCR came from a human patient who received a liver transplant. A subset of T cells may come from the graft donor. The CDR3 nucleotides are TGTGCTAGTGGTTTGGTACTGAAGGGTTGGAACGACTACGAGCAGTACTTC. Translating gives CASGLVLKGWNDYEQYF.